This T cell receptor (beta chain) was obtained from a study of blood T cell repertoires in COVID-19 (dated by TCRdb to the early 2020s). Broadly, across the study: Samples from collaborators originated in the United States, Italy and Spain and spanned both the acute and convalescent phases of COVID-19. The repertoires were released in a freely available public database meant as a resource for research on the immune response to SARS-CoV-2. The samples were drawn from the first 160 participants of the ongoing ImmuneRACE study and from 1,254 subjects provided by 6 global collaborators. Deeply sampled blood TCRbeta repertoires from subjects exposed to, actively infected with, or recovered from COVID-19 were included in the dataset. The material from the prospective study consisted of cDNA or gDNA derived from T cells, B-cell-depleted T cells, or PBMCs. Where available, HLA class I and class II types were taken from metadata supplied by the sample provider and were not determined by assay-based typing. Nearly every sample came with metadata listing a de-identified subject ID, COVID-19 status, age in years and sex. The study at large found these results: How much clinical and demographic metadata was included differed by source and by participant, and the metadata was provided uncurated.

The germline V gene encodes CDR1 SGHNT and CDR2 YYREEE (reference sequence). The CDR3 runs 15 amino acids, cysteine and phenylalanine included. The read is trimmed to its CDR3 DNA, 45 bases read in frame from base 1. The germline ends are 12 bases apart after V is trimmed by 3 bases and J by 0 bases. Enrolling through a virtual design, the prospective study's participants ranged in age from roughly 18 to 89 years and lived across some 22 United States geographic areas. Cohort assignment in the prospective study relied on participant-reported clinical history from a screening survey and a study questionnaire. Each participant in the prospective study had whole blood, serum and a nasopharyngeal or oropharyngeal swab collected by mobile phlebotomists. Prospective study participants could optionally give additional blood draws and questionnaires over an approximately 2-month period. Before DNA extraction, prospective study blood samples were shipped either frozen or at room temperature.

Turning to this clone: This receptor's antigen is unknown. No base quality information exists; no much larger clone differs at one position.

TCRbeta CDR3 regions were amplified from genomic DNA using the immunoSEQ Assay, a bias-controlled multiplex PCR. The paper's processing steps were these. The number of nucleated cells in each sample was estimated from the amplification of reference gene primers within the assay. To quantify the absolute abundance of each unique TCRbeta CDR3 rearrangement, sequence reads were collapsed and filtered. For each sample, productive Simpson clonality was calculated as the square root of Simpson's diversity index over productive rearrangements. This is the immuneACCESS table as TCRdb keeps it, with only in-frame sequences that have V and J called. A part of the clones is gone; compared with another copy, unresolved V genes explain less than half, and the rest is unexplained. Clone size and the V and J calls come from that table; the DNA yielded D and trimming. For this sample there are around 260,000 clones; 80% to 90% appear just once. The top ten constitute over 4% of the sample.

Sequencing was performed on PBMCs or T cells enriched from blood (not recorded which). The chain is made from TRBV5-4 and TRBJ1-2, and the D gene may be TRBD1, 6 bases matching. This TCR came from a man aged 30 to 39 with acute COVID-19. The CDR3 has the sequence CASSSGQQTNYGYTF. The DNA sequence is TGTGCCAGCAGCTCCGGACAGCAAACTAACTATGGCTACACCTTC.